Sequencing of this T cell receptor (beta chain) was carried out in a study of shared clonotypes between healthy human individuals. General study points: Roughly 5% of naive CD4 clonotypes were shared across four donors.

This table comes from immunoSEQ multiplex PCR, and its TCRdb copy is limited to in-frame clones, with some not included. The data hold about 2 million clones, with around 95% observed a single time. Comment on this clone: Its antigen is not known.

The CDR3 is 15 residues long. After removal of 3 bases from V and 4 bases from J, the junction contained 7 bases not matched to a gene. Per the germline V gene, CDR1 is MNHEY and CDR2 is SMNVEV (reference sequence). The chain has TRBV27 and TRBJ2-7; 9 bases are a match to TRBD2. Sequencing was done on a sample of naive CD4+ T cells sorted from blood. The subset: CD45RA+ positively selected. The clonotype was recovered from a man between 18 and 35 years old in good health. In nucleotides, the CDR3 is TGTGCCAGCAGTTTCTCTGGGACTAGCAGTTACGAGCAGTACTTC. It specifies CASSFSGTSSYEQYF.